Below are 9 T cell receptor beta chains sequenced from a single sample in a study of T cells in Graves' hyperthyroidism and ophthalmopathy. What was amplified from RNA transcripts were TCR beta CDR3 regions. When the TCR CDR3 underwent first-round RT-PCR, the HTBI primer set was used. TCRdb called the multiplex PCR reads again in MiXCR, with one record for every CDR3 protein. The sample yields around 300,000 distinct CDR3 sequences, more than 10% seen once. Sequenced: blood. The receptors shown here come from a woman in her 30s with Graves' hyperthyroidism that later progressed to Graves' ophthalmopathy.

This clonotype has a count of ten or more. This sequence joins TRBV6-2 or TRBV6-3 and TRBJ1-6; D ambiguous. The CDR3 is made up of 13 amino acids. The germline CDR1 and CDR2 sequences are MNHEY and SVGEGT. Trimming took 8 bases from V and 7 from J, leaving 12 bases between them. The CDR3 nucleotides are TGTGCCAGCGGCCTCAACTGGAATTCACCCCTCCACTTT. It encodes CASGLNWNSPLHF.

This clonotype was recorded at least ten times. DNA of the CDR3: TGTGCCACCAGTGACACCCGACTAGCGGGTACCGGGGAGCTGTTTTTT. Amino acid sequence: CATSDTRLAGTGELFF. The chain is built from TRBV24-1 and TRBJ2-2; 10 bases map to TRBD2. Germline V gene sequence: CDR1 KGHDR, CDR2 SFDVKD. V was pared by 4 bases and J by 5 bases, with 6 bases of the junction left unmatched. The length of the CDR3 is 16 residues.

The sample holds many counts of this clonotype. DNA for the CDR3: TGTGCCAGCAGCTTCTTGGACACCATATATTTT. Protein product: CASSFLDTIYF. The V gene is TRBV7-2, the J gene TRBJ1-3, with D unclear. The CDR3 spans 11 residues. V was pared by 3 bases and J by 8 bases, with 5 bases between. Germline CDR1 reads SGHTA; CDR2 reads FQGNSA.

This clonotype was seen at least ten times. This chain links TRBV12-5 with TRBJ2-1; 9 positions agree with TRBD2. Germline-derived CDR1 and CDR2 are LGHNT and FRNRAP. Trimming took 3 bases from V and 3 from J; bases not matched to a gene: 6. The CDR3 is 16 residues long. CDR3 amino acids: CASGFSSGRNYNEQFF. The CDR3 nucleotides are TGTGCTAGTGGTTTTTCAAGCGGGAGGAACTACAATGAGCAGTTCTTC.

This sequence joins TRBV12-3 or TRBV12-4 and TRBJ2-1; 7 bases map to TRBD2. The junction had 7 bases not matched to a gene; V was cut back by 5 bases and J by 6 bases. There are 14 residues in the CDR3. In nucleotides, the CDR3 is TGTGCCAGCAGTCCCGTTGAGCGGGGCAATGAGCAGTTCTTC. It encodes CASSPVERGNEQFF.

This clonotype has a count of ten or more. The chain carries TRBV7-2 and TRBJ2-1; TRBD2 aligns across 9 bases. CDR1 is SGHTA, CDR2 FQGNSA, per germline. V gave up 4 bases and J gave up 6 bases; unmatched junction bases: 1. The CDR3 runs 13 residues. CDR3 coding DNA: TGTGCCAGCAGCTCGACTAGCGGCAATGAGCAGTTCTTC. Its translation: CASSSTSGNEQFF.

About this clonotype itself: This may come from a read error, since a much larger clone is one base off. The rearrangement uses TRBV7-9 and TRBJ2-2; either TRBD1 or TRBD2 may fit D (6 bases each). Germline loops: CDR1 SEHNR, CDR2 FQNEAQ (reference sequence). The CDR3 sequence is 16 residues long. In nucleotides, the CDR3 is TGTGCCAGCAGCCCGAAGGGGGGCGCGAACACCGGGGAGCTGTCTTTT. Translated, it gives CASSPKGGANTGELSF. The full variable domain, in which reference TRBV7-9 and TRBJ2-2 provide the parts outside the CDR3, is DTGVSQNPRHKITKRGQNVTFRCDPISEHNRLYWYRQTLGQGPEFLTYFQNEAQLEKSRLLSDRFSAERPKGSFSTLEIQRTEQGDSAMYLCASSPKGGANTGELSFGEGSRLTVL.

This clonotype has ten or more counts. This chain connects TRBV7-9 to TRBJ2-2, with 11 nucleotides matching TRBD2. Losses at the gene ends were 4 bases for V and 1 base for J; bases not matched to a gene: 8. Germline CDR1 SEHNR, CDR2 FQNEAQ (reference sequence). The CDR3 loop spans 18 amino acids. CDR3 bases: TGTGCCAGCAGCTCAACCCTGACTAGCGGGATGAACACCGGGGAGCTGTTTTTT. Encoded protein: CASSSTLTSGMNTGELFF.

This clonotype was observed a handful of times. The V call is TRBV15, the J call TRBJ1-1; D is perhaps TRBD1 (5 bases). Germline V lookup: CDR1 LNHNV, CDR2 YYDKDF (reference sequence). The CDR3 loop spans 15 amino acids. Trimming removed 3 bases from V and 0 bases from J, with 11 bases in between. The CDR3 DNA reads TGTGCCACCAGCAGTTTATGGGGGGTGAACACTGAAGCTTTCTTT. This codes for CATSSLWGVNTEAFF.